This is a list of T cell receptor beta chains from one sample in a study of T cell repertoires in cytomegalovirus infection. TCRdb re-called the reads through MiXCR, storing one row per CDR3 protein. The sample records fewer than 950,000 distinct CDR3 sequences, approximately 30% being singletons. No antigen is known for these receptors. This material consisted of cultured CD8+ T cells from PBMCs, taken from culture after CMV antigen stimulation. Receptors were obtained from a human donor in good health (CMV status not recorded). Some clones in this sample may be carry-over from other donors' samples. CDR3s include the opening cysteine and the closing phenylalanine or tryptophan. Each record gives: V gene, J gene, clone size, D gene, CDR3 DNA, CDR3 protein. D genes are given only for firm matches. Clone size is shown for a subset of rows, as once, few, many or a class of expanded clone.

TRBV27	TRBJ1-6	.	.	TGTGCCAGCAGAGGGAACATGCCGTCACCCCTCCACTTT	CASRGNMPSPLHF
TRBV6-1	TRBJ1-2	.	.	TGTGCCAGCGAGGGCAGACTTAACTATGGCTACACCTTC	CASEGRLNYGYTF
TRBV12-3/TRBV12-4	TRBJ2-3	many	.	TGTGCCAGCAGTTTAGGCCTCGGATGGGGCCTGGACCTCACAGATACGCAGTATTTT	CASSLGLGWGLDLTDTQYF
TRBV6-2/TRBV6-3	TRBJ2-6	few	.	TGTGCCAGCAGTTACGGATTCTCTGGGGCCAACGTCCTGACTTTC	CASSYGFSGANVLTF
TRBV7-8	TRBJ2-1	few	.	TGTGCCAGCAGCTCGAGAGCCGGACGCGGCGATGAGCAGTTCTTC	CASSSRAGRGDEQFF
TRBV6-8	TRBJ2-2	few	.	TGTGCCAGCAGTTACTCCCTATCGAACACCGGGGAGCTGTTTTTT	CASSYSLSNTGELFF
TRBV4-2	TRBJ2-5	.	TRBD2	TGTGCCAGCAGCCAAGATACGAGGACTAGGAGTCAAGAGACCCAGTACTTC	CASSQDTRTRSQETQYF
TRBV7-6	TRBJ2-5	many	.	TGTGCCAGCAGCCCCTTGTCGACGCGACGAGAGACCCAGTACTTC	CASSPLSTRRETQYF
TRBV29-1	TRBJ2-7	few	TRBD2	TGCAGCGTTGCGGGGGGGTCCAATTCCTACGAGCAGTACTTC	CSVAGGSNSYEQYF
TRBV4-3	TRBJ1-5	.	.	TGCGCCAGCAGCCAAGAAGCCGGGGTTTATCAGCCCCAGCATTTT	CASSQEAGVYQPQHF
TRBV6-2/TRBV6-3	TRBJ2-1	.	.	TGTGCCAGCATGCTGCAGAGCTCCTACAATGAGCAGTTCTTC	CASMLQSSYNEQFF
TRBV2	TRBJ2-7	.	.	TGTGCCAGCAGTGCGAGCCCCTCCCGGGAGCAGTACTTC	CASSASPSREQYF
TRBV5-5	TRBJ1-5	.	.	TGTGCCAGCAGGAAATCAGGGGATCAGCCCCAGCATTTT	CASRKSGDQPQHF
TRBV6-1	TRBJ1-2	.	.	TGTGCCAGCAGTGAAGAGGAACTCTATGGCTACACCTTC	CASSEEELYGYTF
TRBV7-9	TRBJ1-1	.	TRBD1	TGTGCCAGCAGTAACAGGGGGAATGGGAACACTGAAGCTTTCTTT	CASSNRGNGNTEAFF
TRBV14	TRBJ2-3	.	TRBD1	TGTGCCAGCAGCCAAGGCTTCAGGGGGCCTAGCACAGATACGCAGTATTTT	CASSQGFRGPSTDTQYF
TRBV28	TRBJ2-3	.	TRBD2	TGTGCCAGCAGTTCCTGGAGGCGGGGGACAGATACGCAGTATTTT	CASSSWRRGTDTQYF
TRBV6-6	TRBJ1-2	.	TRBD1	TGTGCCAACAGTGACGCCGGGACAGGGGCCGGGGGCTACACCTTC	CANSDAGTGAGGYTF
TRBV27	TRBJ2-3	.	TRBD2	TGTGCCAGCAGTTTATTTGTATCGAGCGGGGGCCCCACAGATACGCAGTATTTT	CASSLFVSSGGPTDTQYF
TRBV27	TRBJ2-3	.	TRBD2	TGTGCCAGCAGTTTATTCGGGGGGGGCCCAGATACGCAGTATTTT	CASSLFGGGPDTQYF
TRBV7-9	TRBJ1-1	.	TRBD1	TGTGCCAGCAGCTACAAGACAGGGAGTGCGGGCACTGAAGCTTTCTTT	CASSYKTGSAGTEAFF
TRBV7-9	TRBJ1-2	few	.	TGTGCCAGCAGCTTAAAGTCAGGGAAGGGCTACACCTTC	CASSLKSGKGYTF
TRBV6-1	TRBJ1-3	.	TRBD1	TGTGCCAGCAGTGACCCCGCCAGGGGGCCTGGAAACACCATATATTTT	CASSDPARGPGNTIYF
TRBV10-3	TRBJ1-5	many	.	TGTGCCATCAGTGAAACAGACTCCAATCAGCCCCAGCATTTT	CAISETDSNQPQHF
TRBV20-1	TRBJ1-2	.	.	TGCAGTGCTAGAGGGAGGGGGGACTATGGCTACACCTTC	CSARGRGDYGYTF
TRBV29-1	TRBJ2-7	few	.	TGCAGCGTTGGAACGGCGCGTACCTACGAGCAGTACTTC	CSVGTARTYEQYF
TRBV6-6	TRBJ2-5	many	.	TGTGCCAGCAGTATGCGGCAGGGTCAAGAGACCCAGTACTTC	CASSMRQGQETQYF
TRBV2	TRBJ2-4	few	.	TGTGCCAGCAGTGGCCCTAGCGAGGCCAAAAACATTCAGTACTTC	CASSGPSEAKNIQYF
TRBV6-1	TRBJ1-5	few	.	TGTGCCAGCAGTCCCAGTGGAGGGGGAGGTCAGCCCCAGCATTTT	CASSPSGGGGQPQHF
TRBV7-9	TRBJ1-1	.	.	TGTGCCAGCACCCGAGAACGGGGCGGCACTGAAGCTTTCTTT	CASTRERGGTEAFF
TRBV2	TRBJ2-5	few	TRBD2	TGTGCCAGCAGTGAAGTGACCGGACTAGCGGAAGAGACCCAGTACTTC	CASSEVTGLAEETQYF
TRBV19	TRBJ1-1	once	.	TGTGCCAGTAGTTCCCTTGGTGTTAGGGGAAGATTGCGTGGCACTGAAGCTTTCTTT	CASSSLGVRGRLRGTEAFF
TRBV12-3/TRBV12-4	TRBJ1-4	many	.	TGTGCCAGCAGCTCCCAGGGGTGGGCTAATGAAAAACTGTTTTTT	CASSSQGWANEKLFF
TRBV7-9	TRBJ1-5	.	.	TGTGCCAGCAGTCCCTCGGGGCGCAGCAATCAGCCCCAGCATTTT	CASSPSGRSNQPQHF
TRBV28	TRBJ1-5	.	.	TGTGCCAGCAGTTTAGTCTTGGGTAATCAGCCCCAGCATTTT	CASSLVLGNQPQHF
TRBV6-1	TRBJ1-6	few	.	TGTGCCACTTGGACAGCTCCCGTGTCACCCCTCCACTTT	CATWTAPVSPLHF
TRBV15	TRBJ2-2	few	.	TGTGCCACCAGCGGATCAGGGAGAACCGGGGAGCTGTTTTTT	CATSGSGRTGELFF
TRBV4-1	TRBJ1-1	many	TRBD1	TGTGCCAGCAGCCCTAGACAGGGGAACACTGAAGCTTTCTTT	CASSPRQGNTEAFF
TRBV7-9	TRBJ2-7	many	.	TGTGCCAGCAGCCATTCTGGCTCGACCTACGAGCAGTACTTC	CASSHSGSTYEQYF
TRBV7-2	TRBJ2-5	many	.	TGTGCCAGCAGCTTATCCTCCGGGCCCCAAGAGACCCAGTACTTC	CASSLSSGPQETQYF
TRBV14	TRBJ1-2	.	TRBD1	TGTGCCAGCAGCCAAGATAGGGACAGGGACCTCTATGGCTACACCTTC	CASSQDRDRDLYGYTF
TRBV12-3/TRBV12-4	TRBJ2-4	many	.	TGTGCCAGCAGTTTCGAGCCTGATGGGGGGAGAATCCTAAAAAACATTCAGTACTTC	CASSFEPDGGRILKNIQYF
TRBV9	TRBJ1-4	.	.	TGTGCCAGCAGCATCCAGGGGACTAATGAAAAACTGTTTTTT	CASSIQGTNEKLFF
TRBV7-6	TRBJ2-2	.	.	TGTGCCAGCAGTCCCCAGGGGGGTCTGGGCCTGTTTTTT	CASSPQGGLGLFF
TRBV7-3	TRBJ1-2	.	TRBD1	TGTGCCAGCAGCTCCCAGCCCGGGACAGGGGAGGAATTGGGGGAAGGCTACACCTTC	CASSSQPGTGEELGEGYTF